Below are 3 T cell receptor beta chains sequenced from a single sample in a study of T-cell memory formation after mild COVID-19. TCRdb analysed the 5' RACE reads with MiXCR anew, one entry per CDR3 protein. The sample has under 650,000 distinct CDR3 sequences; around 17% are singletons. Sequencing used PBMCs or a T cell subset sorted from them (not recorded which). These TCRs come from an adult woman who had mild COVID-19 (a few samples of this study predate the infection). Cell type and time point are not known.

This clonotype was recorded at least ten times. The chain has TRBV5-5 and TRBJ2-1, with 9 bases lining up with TRBD1. In germline, CDR1 is SGHKS, CDR2 YYEKEE (reference sequence). The CDR3 contains 15 residues. Trimming cost V 7 bases and J 9 bases; bases outside gene matches: 14. In DNA, the CDR3 is TGTGCCAGCGACCCACTCGGGACAGGGTCCGGTGAGCAGTTCTTC. It codes for CASDPLGTGSGEQFF.

This clonotype was seen many times. The V gene is TRBV10-3, the J gene TRBJ1-1; 7 nucleotides line up with TRBD1. Germline V gene lookup returns CDR1 ENHRY and CDR2 SYGVKD. The V and J ends lost 0 bases and 0 bases, in that order; junction bases with no gene match: 7. The length of the CDR3 is 17 residues. The DNA of the CDR3 is TGTGCCATCAGTGAGTCGAGGACAGGTGGAATGAACACTGAAGCTTTCTTT. Protein product: CAISESRTGGMNTEAFF.

This clonotype was recorded a few times. The chain uses TRBV4-3 and TRBJ2-6; 8 bases are shared with TRBD2. CDR1 LGHNA and CDR2 YSLEER come from the germline V gene. This CDR3 spans 16 amino acids. After removal of 0 bases from V and 3 bases from J, the junction contained 1 base not matched to a gene. In nucleotides, the CDR3 is TGCGCCAGCAGCCAAGATGCGGGAGGTGGGGCCAACGTCCTGACTTTC. Protein: CASSQDAGGGANVLTF.